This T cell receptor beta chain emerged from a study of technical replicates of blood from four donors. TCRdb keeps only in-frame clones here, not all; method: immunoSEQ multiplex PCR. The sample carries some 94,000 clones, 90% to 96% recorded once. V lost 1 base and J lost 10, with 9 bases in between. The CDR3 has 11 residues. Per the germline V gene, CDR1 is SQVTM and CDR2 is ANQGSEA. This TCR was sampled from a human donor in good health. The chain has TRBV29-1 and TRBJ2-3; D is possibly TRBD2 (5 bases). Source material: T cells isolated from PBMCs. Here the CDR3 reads CSVEATRAQYF. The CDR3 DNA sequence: TGCAGCGTTGAAGCTACTAGGGCGCAGTATTTT.